This record looks at one TCR beta chain sequence and its context. This sample stems from a study of shared clonotypes between healthy human individuals. This CDR3 has 14 residues. Trimming stripped 3 bases from V and 5 bases from J, with 13 bases between. CDR1 and CDR2 from the germline V gene are KGHSH and LQKENI. This table comes from immunoSEQ multiplex PCR, and its TCRdb copy is limited to in-frame clones, with some not included. The sample includes some 2.4 million clones, over 85% of them seen just once. The material sequenced was naive CD4+ T cells from PBMCs. Subset indicated: CD45RA+ positively selected. This chain uses TRBV18 with TRBJ2-5; D may be TRBD1 (6 bases). This clonotype was sampled from a man aged 18-30 years in good health. Some clones in this sample may be carry-over from other donors' samples. CDR3 residues: CASSPTQGVETQYF. The CDR3 DNA reads TGTGCCAGCTCACCCACACAGGGCGTTGAGACCCAGTACTTC.